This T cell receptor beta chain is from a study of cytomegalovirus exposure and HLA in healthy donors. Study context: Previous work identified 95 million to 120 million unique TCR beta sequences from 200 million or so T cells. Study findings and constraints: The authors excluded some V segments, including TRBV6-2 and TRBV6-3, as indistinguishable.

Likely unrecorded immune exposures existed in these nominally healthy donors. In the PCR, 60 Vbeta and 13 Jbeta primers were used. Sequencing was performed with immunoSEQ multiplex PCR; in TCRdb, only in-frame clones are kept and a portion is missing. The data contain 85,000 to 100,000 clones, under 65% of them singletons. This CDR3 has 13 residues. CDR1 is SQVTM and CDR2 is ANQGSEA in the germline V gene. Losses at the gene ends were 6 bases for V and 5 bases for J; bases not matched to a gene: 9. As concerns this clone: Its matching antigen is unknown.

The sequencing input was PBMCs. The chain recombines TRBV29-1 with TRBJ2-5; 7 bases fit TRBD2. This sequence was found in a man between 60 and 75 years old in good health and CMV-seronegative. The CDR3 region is CSVEGLTRETQYF. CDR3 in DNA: TGCAGCGTAGAGGGACTAACCCGGGAGACCCAGTACTTC.